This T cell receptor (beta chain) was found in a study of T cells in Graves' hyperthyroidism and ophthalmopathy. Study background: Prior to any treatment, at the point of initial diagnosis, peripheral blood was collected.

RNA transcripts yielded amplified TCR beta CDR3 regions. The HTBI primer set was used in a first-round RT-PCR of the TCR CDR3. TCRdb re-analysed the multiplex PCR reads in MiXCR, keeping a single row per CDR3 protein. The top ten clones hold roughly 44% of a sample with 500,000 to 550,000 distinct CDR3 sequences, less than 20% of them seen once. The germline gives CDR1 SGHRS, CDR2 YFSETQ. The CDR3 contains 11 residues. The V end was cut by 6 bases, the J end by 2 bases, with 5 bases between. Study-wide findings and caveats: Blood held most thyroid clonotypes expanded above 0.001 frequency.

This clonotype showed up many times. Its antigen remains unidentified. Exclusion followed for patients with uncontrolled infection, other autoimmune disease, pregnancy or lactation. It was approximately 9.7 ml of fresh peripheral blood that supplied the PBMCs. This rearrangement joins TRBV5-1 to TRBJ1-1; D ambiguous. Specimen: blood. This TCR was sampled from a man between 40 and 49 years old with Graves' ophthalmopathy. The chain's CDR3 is CASNSNTEAFF. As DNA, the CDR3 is TGCGCCAGCAATTCTAACACTGAAGCTTTCTTT.